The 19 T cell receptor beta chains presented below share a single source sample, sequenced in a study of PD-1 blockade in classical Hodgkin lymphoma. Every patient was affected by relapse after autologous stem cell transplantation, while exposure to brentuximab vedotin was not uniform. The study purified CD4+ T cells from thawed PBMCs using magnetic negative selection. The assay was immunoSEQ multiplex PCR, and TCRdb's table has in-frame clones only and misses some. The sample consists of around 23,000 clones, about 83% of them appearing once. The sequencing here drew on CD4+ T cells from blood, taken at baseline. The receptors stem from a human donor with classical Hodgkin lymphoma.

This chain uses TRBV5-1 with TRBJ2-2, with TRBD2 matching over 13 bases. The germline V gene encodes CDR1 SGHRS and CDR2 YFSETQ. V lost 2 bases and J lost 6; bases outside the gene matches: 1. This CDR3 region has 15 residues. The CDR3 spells CASSLGLAGAGELFF. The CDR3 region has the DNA TGCGCCAGCAGCTTAGGACTAGCGGGGGCCGGGGAGCTGTTTTTT.

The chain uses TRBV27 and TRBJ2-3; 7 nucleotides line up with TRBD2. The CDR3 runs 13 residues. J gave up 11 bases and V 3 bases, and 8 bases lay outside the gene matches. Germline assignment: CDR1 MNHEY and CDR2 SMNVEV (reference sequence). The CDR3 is CASSFWQGGEQYF. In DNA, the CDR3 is TGTGCCAGCAGTTTCTGGCAGGGAGGGGAGCAGTATTTT.

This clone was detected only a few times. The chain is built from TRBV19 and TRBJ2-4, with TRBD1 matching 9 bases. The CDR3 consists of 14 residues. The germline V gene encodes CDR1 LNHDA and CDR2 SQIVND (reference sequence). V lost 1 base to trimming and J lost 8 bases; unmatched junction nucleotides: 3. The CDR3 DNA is TGTGCCAGTAGTATAGTTAGGACAGGGGACATTCAGTACTTC. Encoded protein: CASSIVRTGDIQYF. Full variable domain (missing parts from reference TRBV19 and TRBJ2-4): DGGITQSPKYLFRKEGQNVTLSCEQNLNHDAMYWYRQDPGQGLRLIYYSQIVNDFQKGDIAEGYSVSREKKESFPLTVTSAQKNPTAFYLCASSIVRTGDIQYFGAGTRLSVL.

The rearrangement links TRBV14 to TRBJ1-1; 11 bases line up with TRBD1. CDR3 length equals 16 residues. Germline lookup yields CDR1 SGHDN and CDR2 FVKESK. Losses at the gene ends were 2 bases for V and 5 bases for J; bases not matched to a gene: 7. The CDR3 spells CASSQRWGQGGTEAFF. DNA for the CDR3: TGTGCCAGCAGCCAACGCTGGGGACAGGGGGGAACTGAAGCTTTCTTT.

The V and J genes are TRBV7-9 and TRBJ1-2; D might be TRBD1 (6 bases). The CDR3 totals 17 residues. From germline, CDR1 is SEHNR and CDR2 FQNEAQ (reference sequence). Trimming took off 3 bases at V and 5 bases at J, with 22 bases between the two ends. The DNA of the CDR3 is TGTGCCAGCAGCTTCACAGGGACGACCTCTGGCCCATATGGCTACACCTTC. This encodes CASSFTGTTSGPYGYTF.

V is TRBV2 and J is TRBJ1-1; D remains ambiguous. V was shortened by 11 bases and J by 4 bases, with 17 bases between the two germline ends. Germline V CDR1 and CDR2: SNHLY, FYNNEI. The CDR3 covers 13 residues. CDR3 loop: CAGTLARGTEAFF. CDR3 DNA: TGTGCCGGCACCCTTGCGCGCGGCACTGAAGCTTTCTTT.

CDR3 amino acids: CASSEFSGNTIYF. The CDR3 region has the DNA TGTGCCAGCAGCGAGTTCTCTGGAAACACCATATATTTT. This chain uses TRBV7-9 with TRBJ1-3; D call uncertain. The CDR3 totals 13 residues. The germline V gene has CDR1 SEHNR and CDR2 FQNEAQ (reference sequence). Deletions cut 5 bases from V and 0 bases from J, with 5 bases between.

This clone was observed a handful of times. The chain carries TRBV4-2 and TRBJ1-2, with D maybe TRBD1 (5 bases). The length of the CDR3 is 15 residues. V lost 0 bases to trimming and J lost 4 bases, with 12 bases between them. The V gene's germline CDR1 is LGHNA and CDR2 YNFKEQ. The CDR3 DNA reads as TGTGCCAGCAGCCAAGATCGGGGGTCCCCCTATGGCTACACCTTC. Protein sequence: CASSQDRGSPYGYTF.

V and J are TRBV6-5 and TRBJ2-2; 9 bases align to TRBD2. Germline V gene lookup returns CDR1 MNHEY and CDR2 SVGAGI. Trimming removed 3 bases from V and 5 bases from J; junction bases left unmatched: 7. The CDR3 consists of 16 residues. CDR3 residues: CASSYTGGGGTGELFF. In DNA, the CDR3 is TGTGCCAGCAGTTATACAGGCGGGGGGGGTACCGGGGAGCTGTTTTTT.

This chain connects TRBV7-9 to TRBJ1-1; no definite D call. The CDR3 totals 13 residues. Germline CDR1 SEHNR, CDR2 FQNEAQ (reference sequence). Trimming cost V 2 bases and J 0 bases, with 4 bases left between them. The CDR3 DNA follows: TGTGCCAGCAGCTTAACGGTGAACACTGAAGCTTTCTTT. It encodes CASSLTVNTEAFF.

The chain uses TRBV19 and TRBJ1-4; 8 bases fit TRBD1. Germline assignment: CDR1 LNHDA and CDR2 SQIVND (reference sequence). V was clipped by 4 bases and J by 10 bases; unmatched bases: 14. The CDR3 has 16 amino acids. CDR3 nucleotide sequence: TGTGCCAGTAGTAGACCTTCAGGGGGCGACGTGGTAAAACTGTTTTTT. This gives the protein CASSRPSGGDVVKLFF.

The CDR3 DNA sequence: TGTGCCAGCAGCACAGGAGGGTCCTACGAGCAGTACTTC. It is translated as CASSTGGSYEQYF. This chain connects TRBV28 to TRBJ2-7; possibly TRBD2 for D (6 bases). The V end lost 6 bases, the J end lost 1 base, and 10 bases lay between the germline ends. This CDR3 comprises 13 residues. Germline CDR1 and CDR2: MDHEN and SYDVKM.

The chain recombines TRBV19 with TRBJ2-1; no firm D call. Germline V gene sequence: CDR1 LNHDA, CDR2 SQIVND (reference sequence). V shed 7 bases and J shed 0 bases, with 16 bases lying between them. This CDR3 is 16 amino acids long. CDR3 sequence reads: CASTVDPTSSYNEQFF. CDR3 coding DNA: TGTGCCAGTACAGTGGACCCGACGAGCTCCTACAATGAGCAGTTCTTC.

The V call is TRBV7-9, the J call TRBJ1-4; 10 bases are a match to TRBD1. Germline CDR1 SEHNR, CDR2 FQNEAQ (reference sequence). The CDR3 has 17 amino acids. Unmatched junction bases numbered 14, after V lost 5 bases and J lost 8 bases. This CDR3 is CASSPQGGGTGEEKLFF. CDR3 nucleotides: TGTGCCAGCAGCCCCCAAGGGGGGGGGACAGGGGAAGAAAAACTGTTTTTT. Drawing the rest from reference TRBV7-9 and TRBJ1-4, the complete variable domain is DTGVSQNPRHKITKRGQNVTFRCDPISEHNRLYWYRQTLGQGPEFLTYFQNEAQLEKSRLLSDRFSAERPKGSFSTLEIQRTEQGDSAMYLCASSPQGGGTGEEKLFFGSGTQLSVL.

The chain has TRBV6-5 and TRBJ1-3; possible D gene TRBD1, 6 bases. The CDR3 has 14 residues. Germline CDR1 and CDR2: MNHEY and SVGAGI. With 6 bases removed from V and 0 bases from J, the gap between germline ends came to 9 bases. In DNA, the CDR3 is TGTGCCAGCAGCACAGGGAGCTCTGGAAACACCATATATTTT. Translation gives CASSTGSSGNTIYF.

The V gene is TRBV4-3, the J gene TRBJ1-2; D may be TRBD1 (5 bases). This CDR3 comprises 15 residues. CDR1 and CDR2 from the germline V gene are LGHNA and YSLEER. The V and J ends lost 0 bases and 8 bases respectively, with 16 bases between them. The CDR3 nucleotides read TGCGCCAGCAGCCAAGAGTGGGCGACGGCAGGGGGCTACACCTTC. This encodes CASSQEWATAGGYTF.

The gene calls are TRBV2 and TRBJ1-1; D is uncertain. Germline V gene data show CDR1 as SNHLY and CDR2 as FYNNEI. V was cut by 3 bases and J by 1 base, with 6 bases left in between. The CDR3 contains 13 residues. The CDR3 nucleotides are TGTGCCAGCAGTGAGTTGCAGAACACTGAAGCTTTCTTT. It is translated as CASSELQNTEAFF.

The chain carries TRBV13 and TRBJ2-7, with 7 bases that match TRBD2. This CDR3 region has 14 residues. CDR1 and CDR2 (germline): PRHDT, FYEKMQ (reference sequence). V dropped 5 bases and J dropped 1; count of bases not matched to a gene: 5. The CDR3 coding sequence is TGTGCCAGCAGCATGGGAGGGGATTCCTACGAGCAGTACTTC. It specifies CASSMGGDSYEQYF.

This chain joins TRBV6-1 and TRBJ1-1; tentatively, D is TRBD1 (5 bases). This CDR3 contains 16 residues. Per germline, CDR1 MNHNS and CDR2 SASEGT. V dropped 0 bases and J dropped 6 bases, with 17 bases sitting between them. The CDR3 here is CASSEALVRRAAEAFF. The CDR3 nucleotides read TGTGCCAGCAGTGAAGCCCTTGTCCGCAGGGCAGCTGAAGCTTTCTTT.